The entry below describes one TCR beta chain. These data originate in a study of T cell changes during pregnancy in multiple sclerosis. The assay was immunoSEQ multiplex PCR, and TCRdb's table has in-frame clones only and misses some. Of about 40,000 clones in the sample, about 88% are singletons; the top ten hold approximately 1.2%. Between the trimmed V and J ends, which lost 2 bases and 7 bases, there was a span of 15 bases. This CDR3 has 15 residues. The germline V gene has CDR1 SGHNT and CDR2 YENEEA. The rearrangement joins TRBV11-3 to TRBJ2-1; weak D call: TRBD1 (6 bases). This clonotype was obtained from a female donor with multiple sclerosis, enrolled in a pregnancy study. The sequencing used CD4+ T cells from peripheral blood mononuclear cells, collected in the second trimester of pregnancy. The CDR3 region is CASSLTGLTKNEQFF. CDR3 nucleotide sequence: TGTGCCAGCAGCTTAACAGGGTTGACAAAAAATGAGCAGTTCTTC.